The 5 T cell receptor beta chains given below trace back to one sample, sequenced in a study of blood T cell repertoires in COVID-19. Clones were read by immunoSEQ multiplex PCR, and TCRdb kept only the in-frame ones, dropping some. In the table there are 150,000 or so clones, approximately 80% of which are singletons. What was sequenced was peripheral blood. The receptor source for this set is a woman aged 45-65 years with acute or convalescent COVID-19.

The rearrangement links TRBV2 to TRBJ1-5; 7 bases are shared with TRBD1. Germline values: CDR1 SNHLY, CDR2 FYNNEI. The ends lost 3 bases at V and 2 bases at J; junction bases unmatched: 4. The CDR3 runs to 15 residues. CDR3 DNA sequence: TGTGCCAGCAGTGAGCAGGGGGTTGGCAATCAGCCCCAGCATTTT. Amino acid sequence: CASSEQGVGNQPQHF.

V is TRBV5-1 and J is TRBJ2-7, with D perhaps matching TRBD2 (5 bases). There are 14 residues in the CDR3. Germline V gene data show CDR1 as SGHRS and CDR2 as YFSETQ. V shed 4 bases and J shed 6 bases, with 17 bases lying between them. CDR3 in DNA: TGCGCCAGCAGCCAGTCGAGTCGGGGTATCGAGCAGTACTTC. Its protein product is CASSQSSRGIEQYF.

The chain combines TRBV19 with TRBJ1-4; D is perhaps TRBD1 (6 bases). Trimming removed 5 bases from V and 5 bases from J, with 18 bases in between. Looked up from germline, CDR1 is LNHDA and CDR2 is SQIVND (reference sequence). CDR3 length: 16 amino acids. The CDR3 nucleotides are TGTGCCAGTAGTCGCCAGCGGACAGCCCGGAATGAAAAACTGTTTTTT. Translation gives CASSRQRTARNEKLFF.

This clone was recorded a few times. The chain uses TRBV30 and TRBJ1-2; no firm D call. Germline CDR1 and CDR2: GTSNPN and SVGIG (reference sequence). Trimming took 0 bases from V and 3 from J, leaving 20 bases between them. CDR3 length equals 17 residues. The CDR3 spells CAWSVVFRTGGHYGYTF. CDR3 coding DNA: TGTGCCTGGAGTGTTGTGTTTCGGACGGGAGGTCACTATGGCTACACCTTC.

This clone came up once. The gene calls are TRBV9 and TRBJ1-1; 9 bases are a match to TRBD1. The germline gives CDR1 SGDLS, CDR2 YYNGEE. CDR3 length equals 16 residues. Trimming took 2 bases from V and 0 from J; bases not matched to a gene: 5. The CDR3 loop reads CASSVGQGAMNTEAFF. Written as DNA, the CDR3 is TGTGCCAGCAGCGTGGGACAGGGTGCCATGAACACTGAAGCTTTCTTT.